This T cell receptor beta chain was sequenced during a study of T cell responses to AZD1222 COVID-19 vaccine. Overall study findings and caveats: Regions 160-218 and 743-854 held dominance among vaccine-associated CD4 TCRs, which spanned spike. Compared with day 0, the breadth and depth of the Spike-specific TCR repertoire rose significantly after two doses of AZD1222. It was only after the peak T cell response that any repertoires were sampled.

About this clone itself: The antigen is undetermined.

Measured with immunoSEQ multiplex PCR; TCRdb has only the in-frame clones, and not every one. This sample carries about 120,000 clones, more than 80% of them seen once, and the ten largest clones take roughly 1.4%. The CDR3 loop spans 14 amino acids. CDR1 and CDR2 from the germline V gene are LNHNV and YYDKDF (reference sequence). Trimming removed 3 bases from V and 3 bases from J; junction bases left unmatched: 2. The chain carries TRBV15 and TRBJ2-7; 10 bases align to TRBD1. The sample consisted of peripheral blood, taken on day 0 of AZD1222 vaccination. The sequence came from an adult in good health. The DNA for the CDR3 is TGTGCCACCAGCAGGGACAGGGGGAGCTACGAGCAGTACTTC. Protein sequence: CATSRDRGSYEQYF.